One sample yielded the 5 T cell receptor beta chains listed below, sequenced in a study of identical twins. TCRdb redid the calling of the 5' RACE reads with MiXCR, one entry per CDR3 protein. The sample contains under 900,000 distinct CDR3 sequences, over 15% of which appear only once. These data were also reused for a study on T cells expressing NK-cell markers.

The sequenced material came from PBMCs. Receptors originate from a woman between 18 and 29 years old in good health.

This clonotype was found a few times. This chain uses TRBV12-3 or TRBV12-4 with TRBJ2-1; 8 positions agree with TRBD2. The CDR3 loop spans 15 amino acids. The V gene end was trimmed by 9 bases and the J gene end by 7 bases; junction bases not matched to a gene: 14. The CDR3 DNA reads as TGTGCCAGTATTCGGCGGAACGGGGGGGCGAATGAGCAGTTCTTC. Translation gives CASIRRNGGANEQFF.

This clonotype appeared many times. The DNA for the CDR3 is TGTGCCAGCAGTGGAGGGGGCTCACAAGAGACCCAGTACTTC. It is translated as CASSGGGSQETQYF. V gene TRBV9 combines with J gene TRBJ2-5, with D perhaps TRBD1 (7 bases). V shed 5 bases and J shed 2 bases, with 13 bases lying between them. The CDR3 is made up of 14 amino acids. Germline loops: CDR1 SGDLS, CDR2 YYNGEE.

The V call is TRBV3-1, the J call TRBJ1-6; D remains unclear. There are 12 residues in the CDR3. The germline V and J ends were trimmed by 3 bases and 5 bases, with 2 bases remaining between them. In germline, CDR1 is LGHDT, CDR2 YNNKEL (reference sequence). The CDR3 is CASSHHNSPLHF. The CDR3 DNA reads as TGTGCCAGCAGCCACCATAATTCACCCCTCCACTTT. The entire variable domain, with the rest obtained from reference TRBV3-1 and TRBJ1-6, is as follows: DTAVSQTPKYLVTQMGNDKSIKCEQNLGHDTMYWYKQDSKKFLKIMFSYNNKELIINETVPNRFSPKSPDKAHLNLHINSLELGDSAVYFCASSHHNSPLHFGNGTRLTVT.

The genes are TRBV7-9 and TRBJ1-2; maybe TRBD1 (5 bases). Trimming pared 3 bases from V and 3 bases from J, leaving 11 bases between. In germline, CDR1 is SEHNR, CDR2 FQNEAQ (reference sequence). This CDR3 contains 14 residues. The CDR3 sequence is CASSLAGWDYGYTF. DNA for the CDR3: TGTGCCAGCAGCTTGGCAGGGTGGGACTATGGCTACACCTTC.

The chain's CDR3 is CSAILAGAYNEQFF. The CDR3 DNA follows: TGCAGTGCTATCCTAGCGGGGGCTTACAATGAGCAGTTCTTC. The gene calls are TRBV20-1 and TRBJ2-1, with 10 nucleotides matching TRBD2. Per germline, CDR1 DFQATT and CDR2 SNEGSKA (reference sequence). Losses at the gene ends were 4 bases for V and 4 bases for J; bases not matched to a gene: 4. CDR3 length: 14 amino acids.